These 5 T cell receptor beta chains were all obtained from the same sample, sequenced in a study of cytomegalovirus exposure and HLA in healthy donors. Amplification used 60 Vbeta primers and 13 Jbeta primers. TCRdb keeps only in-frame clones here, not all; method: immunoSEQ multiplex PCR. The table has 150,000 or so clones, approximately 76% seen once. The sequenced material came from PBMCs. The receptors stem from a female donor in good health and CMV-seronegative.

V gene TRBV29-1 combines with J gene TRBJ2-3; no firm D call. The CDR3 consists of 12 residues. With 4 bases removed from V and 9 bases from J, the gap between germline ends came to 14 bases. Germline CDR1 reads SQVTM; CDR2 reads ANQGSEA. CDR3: CSVVYDRVTQYF. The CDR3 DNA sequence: TGCAGCGTTGTATATGATCGGGTCACGCAGTATTTT.

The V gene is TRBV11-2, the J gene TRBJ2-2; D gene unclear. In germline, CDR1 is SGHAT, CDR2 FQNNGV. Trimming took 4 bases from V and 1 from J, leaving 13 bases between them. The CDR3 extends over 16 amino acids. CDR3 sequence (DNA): TGTGCCAGCAGCTACCAGGTTGTGGGGAACACCGGGGAGCTGTTTTTT. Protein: CASSYQVVGNTGELFF.

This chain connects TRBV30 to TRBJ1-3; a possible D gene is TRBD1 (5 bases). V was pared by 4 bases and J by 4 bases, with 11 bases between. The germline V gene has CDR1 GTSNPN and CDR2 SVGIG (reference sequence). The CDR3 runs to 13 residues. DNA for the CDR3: TGTGCCTGGACGTCTGGGGCAGGAAACACCATATATTTT. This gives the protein CAWTSGAGNTIYF. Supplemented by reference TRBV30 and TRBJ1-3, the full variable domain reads SQTIHQWPATLVQPVGSPLSLECTVEGTSNPNLYWYRQAAGRGLQLLFYSVGIGQISSEVPQNLSASRPQDRQFILSSKKLLLSDSGFYLCAWTSGAGNTIYFGEGSWLTVV.

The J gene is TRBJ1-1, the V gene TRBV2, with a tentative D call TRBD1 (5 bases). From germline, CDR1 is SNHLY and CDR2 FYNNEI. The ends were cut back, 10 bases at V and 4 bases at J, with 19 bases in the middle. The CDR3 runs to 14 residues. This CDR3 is CANIWEAGSTEAFF. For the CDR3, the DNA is TGTGCCAACATTTGGGAGGCAGGGAGCACTGAAGCTTTCTTT.

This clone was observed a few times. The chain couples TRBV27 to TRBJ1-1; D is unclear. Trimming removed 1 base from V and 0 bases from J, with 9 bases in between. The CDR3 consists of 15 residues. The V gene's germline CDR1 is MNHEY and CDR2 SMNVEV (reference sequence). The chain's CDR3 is CASSLYPAVNTEAFF. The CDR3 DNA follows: TGTGCCAGCAGTTTATACCCCGCAGTGAACACTGAAGCTTTCTTT.